The 32 T cell receptor beta chains below all came from one sample that was sequenced in a study of tumor and adjacent non-tumor tissue in lung cancer. No cell sorting was done before RNA was extracted from the tissue. TCRbeta libraries were built with three rounds of nested PCR, modified from ARM-PCR. TCRdb reprocessed the multiplex PCR reads with MiXCR, giving one entry per CDR3 protein. The sample has some 93,000 distinct CDR3 sequences, less than 80% seen once. Source material: lung tumor tissue. Receptors originate from a man in his sixties with non-small cell lung cancer.

In regard to this clonotype: A read error may account for a junction end that differs from germline. This sequence joins TRBV7-8 and TRBJ2-7; weak D call: TRBD1 (5 bases). The CDR3 has 12 residues. Germline V lookup: CDR1 SGHVS, CDR2 FQNEAQ. The CDR3: CDSSLDSHEQYF. The CDR3 DNA reads TGTGACAGCAGCTTAGACAGCCACGAACAGTACTTC.

A remark on this clonotype: The junction does not match germline at one end; this may be a read error. The chain recombines TRBV12-3 or TRBV12-4 with TRBJ2-1, with 7 nucleotides matching TRBD2. The CDR3 totals 14 residues. DNA for the CDR3: TGTGTCAGCAACCTGGGCGGGAGCCACGATGAGCAGTTCTTC. Its translation is CVSNLGGSHDEQFF.

A note on this clonotype: Compared with germline, one end of the junction differs, possibly owing to a read error. The V call is TRBV29-1, the J call TRBJ1-1, with 7 bases that match TRBD1. This CDR3 is built from 13 residues. The germline gives CDR1 SQVTM, CDR2 ANQGSEA. The CDR3: CSVHGTVNTEVFF. The CDR3 DNA reads TGCAGCGTTCACGGGACAGTGAACACTGAAGTTTTCTTT.

Concerning this clonotype itself: A junction end diverges from the germline sequence, so it may reflect a read error. V is TRBV6-1 and J is TRBJ2-2; D possibly corresponds to TRBD1 (5 bases). Germline values: CDR1 MNHNS, CDR2 SASEGT. The CDR3 runs to 17 residues. The CDR3 spells CASTEFGAPANTGELFF. The CDR3 bases are TGTGCCAGCACTGAATTTGGGGCGCCCGCGAACACCGGGGAGCTGTTTTTT.

To note about this clonotype: Sequence at one end of the junction differs from germline and may be a read error. V usage is TRBV6-5 and J usage is TRBJ2-2; 9 bases are shared with TRBD2. Looked up from germline, CDR1 is MNHEY and CDR2 is SVGAGI. The CDR3 covers 19 residues. In nucleotides, the CDR3 is TGTACCAGCAGTTACTCGTCGCTAGCGGGGACCCCGAACACCGGGGAGTTGTTTTTT. It encodes CTSSYSSLAGTPNTGELFF.

Points on this clonotype: The junction departs from the called germline gene at one end, perhaps through a read error. The chain is built from TRBV29-1 and TRBJ2-5; 8 bases line up with TRBD2. Germline V lookup: CDR1 SQVTM, CDR2 ANQGSEA. The CDR3 consists of 14 residues. The CDR3 sequence is CSVDISGRGETPYF. The CDR3 DNA follows: TGCAGCGTTGATATAAGCGGGAGAGGGGAGACCCCGTACTTC.

This chain connects TRBV28 to TRBJ1-3; a possible D gene is TRBD1 (5 bases). With 2 bases removed from V and 4 bases from J, the gap between germline ends came to 12 bases. The CDR3 is 15 residues long. Germline values: CDR1 MDHEN, CDR2 SYDVKM. The CDR3 protein is CASSLEGPVGNTIYF. CDR3 in DNA: TGTGCCAGCAGTTTAGAGGGGCCCGTCGGAAACACCATATATTTT. Full variable domain (rest looked up from reference TRBV28 and TRBJ1-3): DVKVTQSSRYLVKRTGEKVFLECVQDMDHENMFWYRQDPGLGLRLIYFSYDVKMKEKGDIPEGYSVSREKKERFSLILESASTNQTSMYLCASSLEGPVGNTIYFGEGSWLTVV.

In regard to this clonotype: A single base separates this from a much larger clone, so it may be a read error. This chain uses TRBV5-6 with TRBJ2-3, with 8 nucleotides matching TRBD1. The CDR3 length is 14 residues. Germline CDR1 SGHDT, CDR2 YYEEEE. The CDR3 bases are TGTACCAGCAGCTTTCCACAGGGGGCAGATACGCAGTATTTT. Its protein is CTSSFPQGADTQYF. Drawing the rest from reference TRBV5-6 and TRBJ2-3, the complete variable domain is DAGVTQSPTHLIKTRGQQVTLRCSPKSGHDTVSWYQQALGQGPQFIFQYYEEEERQRGNFPDRFSGHQFPNYSSELNVNALLLGDSALYLCTSSFPQGADTQYFGPGTRLTVL.

Comment on this clonotype: Its ends do not fully match the called genes, so a read error is possible. J is TRBJ2-7 and V is TRBV27; D is undetermined. The CDR3 is made up of 13 amino acids. Germline V gene data show CDR1 as MNHEY and CDR2 as SMNVEV (reference sequence). The CDR3 DNA follows: TGTGCCAGCAGTCTCTCCCCCTCCTACGAGCAGTATTTC. This codes for CASSLSPSYEQYF.

Of note for this clonotype: With a much larger clone just one base away, this may be a read error. This CDR3 is CASSSTGTEQYF. CDR3 nucleotides: TGTGCCAGCAGTTCCACAGGGACCGAGCAGTACTTC. The genes are TRBV28 and TRBJ2-7, with D possibly being TRBD1 (6 bases). Per germline, CDR1 MDHEN and CDR2 SYDVKM. Trimming stripped 4 bases from V and 6 bases from J, with 10 bases between. This CDR3 is built from 12 residues.

In regard to this clonotype: The junction and the germline gene differ at one end; a read error may be behind it. The chain uses TRBV11-1 and TRBJ2-2, with D perhaps TRBD2 (5 bases). Germline-derived CDR1 and CDR2 are SGHAT and FQDESV (reference sequence). This CDR3 region has 13 residues. DNA for the CDR3: TGTGCCAGCAGCTTTGAAATGACTGGGGAGCTGTATTTC. It specifies CASSFEMTGELYF.

Details on this clonotype: Being one base from a much bigger clone, this may be a read error. The chain carries TRBV28 and TRBJ1-6; D gene unclear. The CDR3 covers 14 residues. The V end was cut by 6 bases, the J end by 7 bases, with 13 bases between. Germline V gives CDR1 MDHEN, CDR2 SYDVKM. This CDR3 reads CASRRVSTNSPLHF. The CDR3 nucleotides read TGTGCCAGCAGAAGGGTCTCAACGAATTCACCCCTCCACTTT.

A note on this clonotype: A read error is likely, as this CDR3 ends without the conserved phenylalanine or tryptophan. The genes are TRBV20-1 and TRBJ2-5; D unresolved. Trimming left V 6 bases short and J 4 bases short, with 18 bases between. The germline CDR1 and CDR2 sequences are DFQATT and SNEGSKA (reference sequence). There are 14 residues in the CDR3. As DNA, the CDR3 is TGCAGTGCCCCGGTATCAGCCCCTCCAGAGACCCAGTACTTA. This codes for CSAPVSAPPETQYL.

The chain joins TRBV12-3 or TRBV12-4 to TRBJ2-6; the D call may be TRBD1 or TRBD2 (5 bases each). The CDR3 length is 15 residues. V was shortened by 2 bases and J by 13 bases, with 18 bases between the two germline ends. Here the CDR3 DNA reads TGTGCCAGCAGTTTAATGGGAGCTGGGGCTAAAGTCCTGACTTTC. Translating gives CASSLMGAGAKVLTF.

On this clonotype: Here the CDR3 omits its conserved ending phenylalanine or tryptophan, so a read error is the likely source. This sequence joins TRBV4-2 and TRBJ2-1; D is possibly TRBD2 (5 bases). CDR3 size: 13 residues. Trimming pared 2 bases from V and 5 bases from J, leaving 7 bases between. Germline values: CDR1 LGHNA, CDR2 YNFKEQ. CDR3 amino acids: CASSQQADNEQFL. CDR3 nucleotide sequence: TGTGCCAGCAGCCAACAAGCGGACAATGAGCAGTTCCTC.

A note on this clonotype: A read error may account for a junction end that differs from germline. The V call is TRBV6-6, the J call TRBJ2-5; TRBD2 is a possible D gene (5 bases). CDR3 length: 15 residues. In germline, CDR1 is MNHNY, CDR2 SVGAGI (reference sequence). The CDR3 DNA reads TGTGCCAGCACCGACCCGCGTAGGGAGCGAGAGACCCATTACTTC. Its translation: CASTDPRRERETHYF.

Concerning this clonotype: This may come from a read error, since a much larger clone is one base off. J is TRBJ2-3 and V is TRBV5-1; D not resolved. Germline CDR1 and CDR2: SGHRS and YFSETQ. The CDR3 covers 14 residues. The CDR3 here is CASSLDGNTDTHYF. CDR3 DNA sequence: TGCGCCAGCAGCTTGGATGGCAATACTGATACGCATTATTTT.

Details on this clonotype: A read error is possible here, since a much larger clone lies one base away. J is TRBJ1-1 and V is TRBV5-1; 11 positions match TRBD1. Germline-derived CDR1 and CDR2 are SGHRS and YFSETQ. There are 16 residues in the CDR3. V lost 3 bases and J lost 0; bases outside the gene matches: 4. In DNA, the CDR3 is TGCGCCAGCAGCTGCGGACAGGGGGCTATGAACACTGAAGCTTTCTTT. Translating gives CASSCGQGAMNTEAFF.

On this clonotype itself: A read error may produce the germline difference seen at one junction end. The chain employs TRBV12-3 or TRBV12-4 and TRBJ1-6; D ambiguous. This CDR3 comprises 16 residues. CDR3 sequence (DNA): TGTGCAGGCAGCCCCAGCCTGAGTTCCTATGATTCACCCCTCCACTTT. It specifies CAGSPSLSSYDSPLHF.

Ten or more counts support this clonotype. The chain joins TRBV6-6 to TRBJ1-4; 9 bases align to TRBD1. CDR1 MNHNY and CDR2 SVGAGI come from the germline V gene (reference sequence). V shed 6 bases, J shed 4 bases, and the junction held 3 bases outside the gene matches. The CDR3 covers 14 residues. The CDR3 sequence is CASRPDRGNEKLFF. CDR3 nucleotides: TGTGCCAGCAGACCGGACAGGGGTAATGAAAAACTGTTTTTT.

Regarding this clonotype: A junction boundary mismatches the germline segment, possibly from a read error. DNA for the CDR3: TGCGCCAGCAGCTTGAGGTGGGACAGGGTAGAATCTGGGACCAACGTCCTGACTTTC. Protein sequence: CASSLRWDRVESGTNVLTF. The rearrangement uses TRBV5-1 and TRBJ2-6; 9 bases are a match to TRBD1. Per germline, CDR1 SGHRS and CDR2 YFSETQ. This CDR3 is built from 19 residues.

This clonotype was observed at least ten times. In nucleotides, the CDR3 is TGTGCCAGCACCAGGACAGGGAAAAACGAGCAGTACTTC. Amino acid sequence: CASTRTGKNEQYF. This chain uses TRBV7-9 with TRBJ2-7; 8 bases agree with TRBD1. Germline values: CDR1 SEHNR, CDR2 FQNEAQ (reference sequence). This CDR3 spans 13 amino acids. V shed 7 bases and J 5 bases; nucleotides not matched to a gene: 7. Full variable domain (remainder filled in from reference TRBV7-9 and TRBJ2-7): DTGVSQNPRHKITKRGQNVTFRCDPISEHNRLYWYRQTLGQGPEFLTYFQNEAQLEKSRLLSDRFSAERPKGSFSTLEIQRTEQGDSAMYLCASTRTGKNEQYFGPGTRLTVT.

As regards this clonotype: A read error may be the cause here, since a much bigger clone is one base away. The V gene is TRBV5-8, the J gene TRBJ2-4; D remains unclear. Germline CDR1 is SGHTS and CDR2 is YDEGEE. CDR3 length equals 14 residues. Between the trimmed V and J ends, which lost 5 bases and 0 bases, there was a span of 9 bases. CDR3 nucleotide sequence: TGTGCCAGCAGGCACAAGGTAGCCAAAAACATTCAGTACTTC. It specifies CASRHKVAKNIQYF.

For this clonotype: A read error may be the cause here, since a much bigger clone is one base away. CDR3 DNA: TGCGCCAGCAGCTTGGGACTGACGAACATCGGGGAGCTGTTTTTT. It is translated as CASSLGLTNIGELFF. The chain has TRBV5-1 and TRBJ2-2; no reliable D call. The CDR3 has 15 residues. From germline, CDR1 is SGHRS and CDR2 YFSETQ.

V usage is TRBV20-1 and J usage is TRBJ1-1; D is undetermined. V lost 3 bases and J lost 5, with 19 bases in between. This CDR3 contains 15 residues. Germline V gene data show CDR1 as DFQATT and CDR2 as SNEGSKA (reference sequence). The CDR3 here is CSASGGLLGVTEAFF. In nucleotides, the CDR3 is TGCAGTGCTAGTGGCGGCCTCCTTGGGGTTACTGAAGCTTTCTTT.

This clonotype has a count of ten or more. This rearrangement joins TRBV5-6 to TRBJ2-5, with unresolved D. Per the germline V gene, CDR1 is SGHDT and CDR2 is YYEEEE. There are 15 residues in the CDR3. The V end was cut by 1 base, the J end by 2 bases, with 12 bases between. CDR3 region: CASSLSGSSQETQYF. CDR3 nucleotide sequence: TGTGCCAGCAGCTTGTCGGGCTCGTCACAAGAGACCCAGTACTTC.

For this clonotype: One end of the junction fails to match germline, which may point to a read error. J is TRBJ2-5 and V is TRBV20-1, with TRBD2 as a possible D gene (6 bases). Per the germline V gene, CDR1 is DFQATT and CDR2 is SNEGSKA (reference sequence). The CDR3 is 12 residues long. CDR3 DNA: TGCAGTGCGCGCGGGATACAAGAGACACAGTACTTC. Its protein product is CSARGIQETQYF.

The sample holds many counts of this clonotype. In DNA form, the CDR3 reads TGTGCCAGCAGGAGCTGGGGGAGTTACGGGGAGACCCAGTACTTC. Amino acid sequence: CASRSWGSYGETQYF. The chain recombines TRBV6-2 or TRBV6-3 with TRBJ2-5, with D possibly called TRBD1 or TRBD2 (5 bases each). V dropped 6 bases and J dropped 5 bases, with 19 bases sitting between them. Germline V gives CDR1 MNHEY, CDR2 SVGEGT. CDR3 length: 15 amino acids.

Points on this clonotype: One base away lies a much larger clone, so this may be a sequencing read error. The DNA for the CDR3 is TGTGTCAGTAGGACGGCGGGCACTGAAGCTTTCTTT. Translating gives CVSRTAGTEAFF. V is TRBV19 and J is TRBJ1-1; D gene unclear. There are 12 residues in the CDR3. Looked up from germline, CDR1 is LNHDA and CDR2 is SQIVND (reference sequence). The full variable domain, its missing parts supplied by reference TRBV19 and TRBJ1-1, is DGGITQSPKYLFRKEGQNVTLSCEQNLNHDAMYWYRQDPGQGLRLIYYSQIVNDFQKGDIAEGYSVSREKKESFPLTVTSAQKNPTAFYLCVSRTAGTEAFFGQGTRLTVV.

On this clonotype: A much larger clone differs by one base, so this may be a read error. The chain recombines TRBV4-1 with TRBJ1-1; D not certain. Germline values: CDR1 MGHRA, CDR2 YSYEKL. The CDR3 is 13 amino acids. CDR3 loop: CTSSPSFNIRAFF. CDR3 sequence (DNA): TGCACCAGCAGCCCCTCATTCAACATTAGAGCTTTCTTT.

Note on this clonotype: Its ends do not fully match the called genes, so a read error is possible. The chain recombines TRBV6-2 or TRBV6-3 with TRBJ2-7, with D perhaps matching TRBD1 or TRBD2 (5 bases each). CDR1 MNHEY and CDR2 SVGEGT come from the germline V gene. The CDR3 is 17 amino acids. CDR3 amino acids: CASSYSQLGEGIYKQYF. The DNA of the CDR3 is TGTGCCAGCAGTTACTCCCAGTTGGGGGAAGGAATCTACAAGCAGTACTTC.

Concerning this clonotype itself: A read error may account for a junction end that differs from germline. The chain's CDR3 is CVRMTENTEAFF. As DNA, the CDR3 is TGTGTCAGAATGACAGAGAACACAGAAGCTTTCTTT. This chain links TRBV6-5 with TRBJ1-1, with D perhaps matching TRBD1 (5 bases). This CDR3 contains 12 residues. Germline V gene data show CDR1 as MNHEY and CDR2 as SVGAGI.